The next 26 T cell receptor beta chains were all read from a single sample in a study. TCRdb ran MiXCR on the 5' RACE reads and lists one entry per CDR3 protein. The table shows 9,000 to 9,500 distinct CDR3 sequences, with about half occurring only once. The sorted Tregs were CD4+CD25+CD127-/low cells. The sample consisted of Tregs sorted from a lymph node. These receptors came from a female donor with breast cancer.

The chain recombines TRBV11-2 with TRBJ2-7; 10 nucleotides line up with TRBD2. J lost 0 bases, V lost 8 bases, and 7 bases had no gene match. Germline V lookup: CDR1 SGHAT, CDR2 FQNNGV. This CDR3 contains 15 residues. CDR3 coding DNA: TGTGCCAGCGCTCTACTAGCGGGGACCTCCTACGAGCAGTACTTC. Translating gives CASALLAGTSYEQYF.

About this clonotype itself: An end of the junction differs from the germline gene, which may be a read error. The gene calls are TRBV20-1 and TRBJ2-7; weak D call: TRBD1 (5 bases). The CDR3 totals 14 residues. Germline lookup yields CDR1 DFQATT and CDR2 SNEGSKA (reference sequence). This CDR3 is CSVVLGQSSYGQYF. In DNA form, the CDR3 reads TGCAGTGTGGTCCTGGGGCAAAGCTCCTACGGGCAGTACTTC.

Of note for this clonotype: The CDR3 end shows no conserved phenylalanine or tryptophan, and so a read error is likely. J is TRBJ1-2 and V is TRBV7-9; 10 bases agree with TRBD1. The CDR3 has 15 amino acids. CDR1 is SEHNR, CDR2 FQNEAQ, per germline (reference sequence). The trim removed 1 base at V and 6 bases at J, leaving 5 bases unmatched. CDR3 coding DNA: TGTGCCAGCAGCTTAGATGGACAGGGGGTGCATGGCTACACCGTC. The encoded protein is CASSLDGQGVHGYTV.

This clonotype was detected only a few times. V gene TRBV9 combines with J gene TRBJ1-2; 8 nucleotides match TRBD1. The junction had 2 bases not matched to a gene; V was cut back by 0 bases and J by 7 bases. The V gene's germline CDR1 is SGDLS and CDR2 YYNGEE. The CDR3 is 13 residues long. The CDR3 coding sequence is TGTGCCAGCAGCGTAGGACAGGGGTCTGGCTACACCTTC. This sequence encodes CASSVGQGSGYTF.

The chain has TRBV9 and TRBJ2-7; TRBD2 is a possible D gene (7 bases). This CDR3 spans 16 amino acids. V lost 1 base to trimming and J lost 5 bases, with 19 bases between them. CDR1 is SGDLS, CDR2 YYNGEE, per germline. The CDR3 sequence is CASSVFGGQSVDEQYF. DNA of the CDR3: TGTGCCAGCAGCGTATTCGGGGGGCAGTCCGTGGACGAGCAGTACTTC.

The J gene is TRBJ2-1, the V gene TRBV12-3 or TRBV12-4; 7 bases agree with TRBD1. With V trimmed by 3 bases and J by 2 bases, 7 bases remained unmatched. The CDR3 sequence is 16 residues long. The CDR3 bases are TGTGCCAGCAGTTTCCAGACAGGGTATCCCTACAATGAGCAGTTCTTC. It yields the protein CASSFQTGYPYNEQFF.

The V call is TRBV5-5, the J call TRBJ1-2; D is unclear. V lost 3 bases and J 3 bases, leaving 15 bases between the germline ends. The CDR3 sequence is 15 residues long. CDR1 SGHKS and CDR2 YYEKEE come from the germline V gene (reference sequence). CDR3 amino acids: CASSSSSTLDYGYTF. The CDR3 nucleotides read TGTGCCAGCAGCTCCTCCTCTACGTTAGACTATGGCTACACCTTC.

With regard to this clonotype: A much bigger clone sits one base away, suggesting this may be a read error. The chain joins TRBV7-6 to TRBJ2-1, with D tentatively TRBD1 or TRBD2 (5 bases each). The CDR3 has 16 residues. The germline V gene has CDR1 SGHVS and CDR2 FNYEAQ. The CDR3 DNA follows: TGTGCCAGCAGCCTAGATGGACTGGGGCAGGGCAATGGGCAGTTCTTC. Protein: CASSLDGLGQGNGQFF.

V is TRBV3-1 and J is TRBJ2-2; the D is unclear. This CDR3 is 13 amino acids long. Germline V gene lookup returns CDR1 LGHDT and CDR2 YNNKEL (reference sequence). V was pared by 7 bases and J by 5 bases, with 11 bases between. The CDR3 spells CASTPGATGELFF. In nucleotides, the CDR3 is TGTGCCAGCACCCCTGGAGCGACCGGGGAGCTGTTTTTT. The variable domain in full, with the rest retrieved from reference TRBV3-1 and TRBJ2-2, is DTAVSQTPKYLVTQMGNDKSIKCEQNLGHDTMYWYKQDSKKFLKIMFSYNNKELIINETVPNRFSPKSPDKAHLNLHINSLELGDSAVYFCASTPGATGELFFGEGSRLTVL.

This sequence joins TRBV12-3 or TRBV12-4 and TRBJ2-7, with D maybe TRBD2 (7 bases). V was shortened by 3 bases and J by 3 bases, with 9 bases between the two germline ends. The CDR3 sequence is 13 residues long. CDR3 loop: CASSLGGRYEQYF. CDR3 coding DNA: TGTGCCAGCAGTTTGGGGGGGCGCTACGAGCAGTACTTC.

This clonotype was picked up a small number of times. This chain's CDR3 is CASSIAGQGSSGANVLTF. As DNA, the CDR3 is TGCGCCAGCAGCATCGCAGGACAGGGAAGCTCTGGGGCCAACGTCCTGACTTTC. This chain joins TRBV5-1 and TRBJ2-6, with TRBD1 matching 8 bases. The CDR3 extends over 18 amino acids. CDR1 and CDR2 from the germline V gene are SGHRS and YFSETQ. The trim removed 4 bases at V and 0 bases at J, leaving 9 bases unmatched.

This clonotype has only a few counts. The genes are TRBV15 and TRBJ1-5; a weak D match, TRBD1 (6 bases). Germline V lookup: CDR1 LNHNV, CDR2 YYDKDF (reference sequence). This CDR3 region has 13 residues. V shed 4 bases and J shed 7 bases, with 11 bases lying between them. CDR3 residues: CATSNTGWQPQHF. The CDR3 DNA follows: TGTGCCACCAGCAATACAGGGTGGCAGCCCCAGCATTTT.

The rearrangement links TRBV7-6 to TRBJ2-1; the D gene could be TRBD1 or TRBD2 (5 bases each). V lost 2 bases, J lost 4 bases, and 15 bases lay in between. Germline V CDR1 and CDR2: SGHVS, FNYEAQ. The CDR3 contains 16 residues. CDR3 nucleotide sequence: TGTGCCAGCAGCTTACTTACAGGAGGTTATTACAATGAGCAGTTCTTC. Amino acid sequence: CASSLLTGGYYNEQFF.

A word on this clonotype: One end of the junction does not line up with germline, which may come from a read error. For the CDR3, the DNA is TGCGCCAGCAGACTCTCAGGAGGCGGGTCCGAGCAGTACTTC. Its translation is CASRLSGGGSEQYF. The rearrangement links TRBV10-3 to TRBJ2-7; tentative D call: TRBD2 (5 bases). Germline CDR1 ENHRY, CDR2 SYGVKD. The CDR3 is 14 amino acids.

This rearrangement joins TRBV6-5 to TRBJ2-1; D ambiguous. CDR3 size: 13 residues. Germline V gene data show CDR1 as MNHEY and CDR2 as SVGAGI. Deletions cut 2 bases from V and 6 bases from J, with 8 bases between. The CDR3 protein is CASSYPGSNEQFF. As DNA, the CDR3 is TGTGCCAGCAGTTACCCCGGTAGCAATGAGCAGTTCTTC.

This clonotype is medium-sized within its sample. The V call is TRBV4-1, the J call TRBJ1-6, with 9 bases that match TRBD1. CDR1 is MGHRA, CDR2 YSYEKL, per germline. J was trimmed by 9 bases and V by 3 bases; bases with no gene match: 6. The CDR3 has 15 residues. CDR3 DNA sequence: TGCGCCAGCAGCCAGGAGGGACAGGGTGGTTCACCCCTCCACTTT. Protein product: CASSQEGQGGSPLHF.

The CDR3 region has the DNA TGTGCCAGCAGCCCCCCTCCAGATACGCAGTATTTT. The encoded protein is CASSPPPDTQYF. The chain recombines TRBV4-2 with TRBJ2-3; no firm D call. Trimming pared 4 bases from V and 4 bases from J, leaving 6 bases between. This CDR3 comprises 12 residues. Germline CDR1 and CDR2: LGHNA and YNFKEQ.

This chain connects TRBV4-1 to TRBJ2-1, with D possibly being TRBD1 (5 bases). This CDR3 has 12 residues. V was shortened by 1 base and J by 16 bases, with 14 bases between the two germline ends. Germline V gene sequence: CDR1 MGHRA, CDR2 YSYEKL. CDR3 residues: CASSQGGAYTFF. Written as DNA, the CDR3 is TGCGCCAGCAGCCAAGGTGGGGCCTATACCTTCTTC.

V gene TRBV27 combines with J gene TRBJ2-7, with unresolved D. This CDR3 spans 13 amino acids. Germline-derived CDR1 and CDR2 are MNHEY and SMNVEV (reference sequence). With 0 bases removed from V and 2 bases from J, the gap between germline ends came to 5 bases. CDR3 loop: CASSLSAAYEQYF. The CDR3 DNA reads as TGTGCCAGCAGTTTATCTGCGGCCTACGAGCAGTACTTC.

This clonotype was observed a few times. The CDR3 protein is CASSQGVAVNSYEQYF. The CDR3 DNA sequence: TGCGCCAGCAGCCAAGGAGTCGCGGTAAACTCCTACGAGCAGTACTTC. The chain carries TRBV4-1 and TRBJ2-7, with D hard to call. The length of the CDR3 is 16 residues. The germline gives CDR1 MGHRA, CDR2 YSYEKL. V was trimmed by 1 base and J by 0 bases, leaving 13 bases between them.

The chain employs TRBV20-1 and TRBJ2-1, with D tentatively TRBD1 (5 bases). Trimming took off 3 bases at V and 8 bases at J, with 14 bases between the two ends. Germline values: CDR1 DFQATT, CDR2 SNEGSKA (reference sequence). The CDR3 is made up of 13 amino acids. For the CDR3, the DNA is TGCAGTGCTAGCTCAATAGGGGCCGATGAGCAGTTCTTC. Its translation is CSASSIGADEQFF.

This clonotype is a singleton in its sample. The chain is built from TRBV7-9 and TRBJ2-7; tentatively, D is TRBD1 (5 bases). The CDR3 contains 16 residues. Trimming took off 5 bases at V and 3 bases at J, with 20 bases between the two ends. The germline V gene has CDR1 SEHNR and CDR2 FQNEAQ (reference sequence). The CDR3 region is CASSNDGHVSFYEQYF. For the CDR3, the DNA is TGTGCCAGCAGCAACGATGGACACGTGTCCTTCTACGAGCAGTACTTC.

This clonotype was counted only a few times. The chain recombines TRBV29-1 with TRBJ2-1; D possibly corresponds to TRBD2 (6 bases). Trimming removed 6 bases from V and 6 bases from J, with 12 bases in between. The CDR3 totals 12 residues. CDR1 SQVTM and CDR2 ANQGSEA come from the germline V gene. The CDR3 region is CSVGPGVNEQFF. The DNA for the CDR3 is TGCAGCGTGGGACCGGGGGTCAATGAGCAGTTCTTC.

The V call is TRBV5-4, the J call TRBJ2-1; D gene ambiguous. The CDR3 totals 13 residues. The V gene lost 7 bases and the J gene lost 14 bases, with 22 bases spanning the gap. Per germline, CDR1 SGHNT and CDR2 YYREEE (reference sequence). The CDR3 loop is CASSTSEVPAKFF. The CDR3 region has the DNA TGTGCCAGCTCAACTTCAGAGGTGCCTGCCAAGTTCTTC.

This clonotype was detected only a few times. V is TRBV29-1 and J is TRBJ2-1, with 11 bases lining up with TRBD2. The V gene end was trimmed by 0 bases and the J gene end by 7 bases; junction bases not matched to a gene: 5. Per the germline V gene, CDR1 is SQVTM and CDR2 is ANQGSEA. The CDR3 length is 15 residues. The CDR3 bases are TGCAGCGTTGAAGATTGGCTAGCGGGAGGAAATGAGCAGTTCTTC. It codes for CSVEDWLAGGNEQFF.

The chain links TRBV12-3 or TRBV12-4 to TRBJ1-2; no clear D. The V and J ends lost 2 bases and 8 bases respectively, with 12 bases between them. The CDR3 is 13 residues long. This chain's CDR3 is CASSLTPEAGYTF. CDR3 nucleotides: TGTGCCAGCAGTTTAACACCCGAGGCCGGCTACACCTTC.